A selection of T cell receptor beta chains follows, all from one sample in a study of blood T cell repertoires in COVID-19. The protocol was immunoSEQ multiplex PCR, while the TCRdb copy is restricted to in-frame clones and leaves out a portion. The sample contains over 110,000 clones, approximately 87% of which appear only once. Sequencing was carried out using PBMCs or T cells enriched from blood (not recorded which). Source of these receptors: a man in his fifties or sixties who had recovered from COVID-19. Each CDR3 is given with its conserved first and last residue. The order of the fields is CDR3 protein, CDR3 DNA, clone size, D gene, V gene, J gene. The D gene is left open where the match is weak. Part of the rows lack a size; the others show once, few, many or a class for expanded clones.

CDR3aa: CASTVGQVSYEQYF; CDR3nt: TGTGCCAGCACCGTCGGACAGGTTTCCTACGAGCAGTACTTC; abundance: -; d_gene: TRBD1; v_gene: TRBV5-5; j_gene: TRBJ2-7
CDR3aa: CASSPSGSGETQYF; CDR3nt: TGTGCCAGCTCACCTAGCGGGAGCGGGGAGACCCAGTACTTC; abundance: -; d_gene: TRBD2; v_gene: TRBV18; j_gene: TRBJ2-5
CDR3aa: CSVLDRVDYGYTF; CDR3nt: TGCAGCGTCCTTGACAGGGTGGACTATGGCTACACCTTC; abundance: -; d_gene: TRBD1; v_gene: TRBV29-1; j_gene: TRBJ1-2
CDR3aa: CATRVTGSDYGYTF; CDR3nt: TGTGCCACCCGGGTGACAGGGTCGGACTATGGCTACACCTTC; abundance: -; d_gene: TRBD1; v_gene: TRBV6-4; j_gene: TRBJ1-2
CDR3aa: CASSQISGGDRGTYEQYF; CDR3nt: TGCGCCAGCAGTCAAATCTCAGGGGGGGACAGGGGAACCTACGAGCAGTACTTC; abundance: -; d_gene: TRBD1; v_gene: TRBV23-1; j_gene: TRBJ2-7
CDR3aa: CASSSRLAGGDTQYF; CDR3nt: TGTGCCAGCAGCTCGAGACTAGCGGGAGGCGATACGCAGTATTTT; abundance: -; d_gene: TRBD2; v_gene: TRBV5-4; j_gene: TRBJ2-3
CDR3aa: CASSLIQGGNQPQHF; CDR3nt: TGTGCCAGCAGCTTAATACAGGGGGGCAATCAGCCCCAGCATTTT; abundance: -; d_gene: TRBD1; v_gene: TRBV7-6; j_gene: TRBJ1-5
CDR3aa: CASSSPGLALEQFF; CDR3nt: TGTGCCAGCAGCTCACCCGGACTAGCCCTCGAGCAGTTCTTC; abundance: -; d_gene: TRBD2; v_gene: TRBV5-4; j_gene: TRBJ2-1
CDR3aa: CASSLRGQGSGELFF; CDR3nt: TGTGCCAGCAGCTTAAGGGGACAGGGCTCCGGGGAGCTGTTTTTT; abundance: -; d_gene: TRBD1; v_gene: TRBV7-3; j_gene: TRBJ2-2
CDR3aa: CASSRDSNEQYF; CDR3nt: TGTGCCAGCAGCAGGGACAGCAACGAGCAGTACTTC; abundance: once; d_gene: TRBD1; v_gene: TRBV7-8; j_gene: TRBJ2-7
CDR3aa: CASTSRTSGRVAYEQYF; CDR3nt: TGTGCCAGCACCTCACGGACTAGCGGGAGGGTAGCCTACGAGCAGTACTTC; abundance: -; d_gene: TRBD2; v_gene: TRBV13; j_gene: TRBJ2-7
CDR3aa: CASSVAGLAGLPTQETQYF; CDR3nt: TGTGCCAGCAGCGTAGCTGGGCTAGCGGGTCTACCCACGCAAGAGACCCAGTACTTC; abundance: -; d_gene: TRBD2; v_gene: TRBV9; j_gene: TRBJ2-5
CDR3aa: CAWSVLAEAFF; CDR3nt: TGTGCCTGGAGTGTACTTGCTGAAGCTTTCTTT; abundance: -; d_gene: -; v_gene: TRBV30; j_gene: TRBJ1-1
CDR3aa: CASSEGPPGNTGELFF; CDR3nt: TGTGCCAGCAGTGAAGGTCCCCCCGGGAACACCGGGGAGCTGTTTTTT; abundance: once; d_gene: -; v_gene: TRBV6-1; j_gene: TRBJ2-2
CDR3aa: CASSPLAGGFYEQYF; CDR3nt: TGTGCCAGCAGTCCGTTAGCGGGGGGATTCTACGAGCAGTACTTC; abundance: once; d_gene: TRBD2; v_gene: TRBV28; j_gene: TRBJ2-7
CDR3aa: CATSAQVSYNEQFF; CDR3nt: TGTGCCACCAGTGCCCAGGTCTCCTACAATGAGCAGTTCTTC; abundance: -; d_gene: -; v_gene: TRBV24-1; j_gene: TRBJ2-1
CDR3aa: CASSRRVSNEKLFF; CDR3nt: TGTGCCAGTAGTAGACGGGTCTCTAATGAAAAACTGTTTTTT; abundance: few; d_gene: -; v_gene: TRBV19; j_gene: TRBJ1-4
CDR3aa: CASSFRTGANQPQHF; CDR3nt: TGTGCCAGCAGCTTCAGGACAGGGGCCAATCAGCCCCAGCATTTT; abundance: -; d_gene: TRBD1; v_gene: TRBV7-2; j_gene: TRBJ1-5
CDR3aa: CASSLLRGANSPLHF; CDR3nt: TGTGCCAGCAGCTTACTTAGAGGAGCAAATTCACCCCTCCACTTT; abundance: -; d_gene: -; v_gene: TRBV7-9; j_gene: TRBJ1-6
CDR3aa: CASRRQGPTEAFF; CDR3nt: TGTGCCAGTAGAAGACAGGGCCCCACTGAAGCTTTCTTT; abundance: few; d_gene: TRBD1; v_gene: TRBV19; j_gene: TRBJ1-1
CDR3aa: CAISALSGGALDTQYF; CDR3nt: TGTGCCATCAGTGCCCTTAGCGGGGGGGCTTTAGATACGCAGTATTTT; abundance: -; d_gene: TRBD2; v_gene: TRBV10-3; j_gene: TRBJ2-3
CDR3aa: CASRLSPSGANVLTF; CDR3nt: TGTGCCAGCCGACTGAGCCCCTCTGGGGCCAACGTCCTGACTTTC; abundance: -; d_gene: -; v_gene: TRBV19; j_gene: TRBJ2-6
CDR3aa: CASSLPGQRNTEAFF; CDR3nt: TGTGCCAGCAGCTTACCGGGACAGAGAAACACTGAAGCTTTCTTT; abundance: -; d_gene: TRBD1; v_gene: TRBV5-4; j_gene: TRBJ1-1
CDR3aa: CASSQGLAGNTGELFF; CDR3nt: TGTGCCAGCAGCCAAGGACTAGCGGGGAACACCGGGGAGCTGTTTTTT; abundance: -; d_gene: TRBD2; v_gene: TRBV3-1/TRBV3-2; j_gene: TRBJ2-2
CDR3aa: CSANPGQGSDEQFF; CDR3nt: TGCAGCGCAAATCCGGGACAGGGTTCCGATGAGCAGTTCTTC; abundance: -; d_gene: TRBD1; v_gene: TRBV29-1; j_gene: TRBJ2-1
CDR3aa: CASSLRTGREYEQYF; CDR3nt: TGTGCCAGCAGCTTACGGACAGGGCGGGAGTACGAGCAGTACTTC; abundance: -; d_gene: -; v_gene: TRBV11-3; j_gene: TRBJ2-7
CDR3aa: CASSVGPSGQSTDTQYF; CDR3nt: TGTGCCAGCAGCGTGGGCCCAAGCGGGCAAAGCACAGATACGCAGTATTTT; abundance: -; d_gene: -; v_gene: TRBV9; j_gene: TRBJ2-3
CDR3aa: CASSLSAGGLNTEAFF; CDR3nt: TGTGCCAGCAGCTTATCGGCAGGGGGTTTGAACACTGAAGCTTTCTTT; abundance: -; d_gene: TRBD1; v_gene: TRBV11-2; j_gene: TRBJ1-1
CDR3aa: CASSRPTGEQYF; CDR3nt: TGTGCCAGCAGTCGACCTACGGGGGAGCAGTACTTC; abundance: -; d_gene: -; v_gene: TRBV28; j_gene: TRBJ2-7
CDR3aa: CASSLRTGTGGDEQYF; CDR3nt: TGTGCCAGCAGCTTACGAACCGGGACAGGGGGAGACGAGCAGTACTTC; abundance: -; d_gene: TRBD1; v_gene: TRBV3-1/TRBV3-2; j_gene: TRBJ2-7
CDR3aa: CASTSGVVGTANEKLFF; CDR3nt: TGCGCCAGCACCAGTGGCGTGGTAGGGACAGCTAATGAAAAACTGTTTTTT; abundance: -; d_gene: TRBD1; v_gene: TRBV5-1; j_gene: TRBJ1-4
CDR3aa: CASSPAGGTAEAFF; CDR3nt: TGCGCCAGCAGCCCCGCCGGGGGAACGGCTGAAGCTTTCTTT; abundance: -; d_gene: -; v_gene: TRBV5-1; j_gene: TRBJ1-1
CDR3aa: CAAGSGGGEQYF; CDR3nt: TGTGCCGCAGGTAGCGGGGGAGGAGAGCAGTACTTC; abundance: -; d_gene: TRBD2; v_gene: TRBV15; j_gene: TRBJ2-7
CDR3aa: CSGARGNQETQYF; CDR3nt: TGCAGCGGGGCGCGAGGGAACCAAGAGACCCAGTACTTC; abundance: -; d_gene: -; v_gene: TRBV29-1; j_gene: TRBJ2-5
CDR3aa: CASSGQGSDTQYF; CDR3nt: TGCGCCAGCAGCGGACAGGGGTCAGATACGCAGTATTTT; abundance: -; d_gene: TRBD1; v_gene: TRBV5-1; j_gene: TRBJ2-3
CDR3aa: CASSQEPRHAQHF; CDR3nt: TGCGCCAGCAGCCAAGAGCCCAGACATGCCCAGCATTTT; abundance: -; d_gene: -; v_gene: TRBV4-1; j_gene: TRBJ1-5
CDR3aa: CASMSAGSEAYEQYF; CDR3nt: TGTGCCAGCATGAGTGCCGGGTCAGAGGCCTACGAGCAGTACTTC; abundance: -; d_gene: -; v_gene: TRBV28; j_gene: TRBJ2-7
CDR3aa: CASSIDTARGYTF; CDR3nt: TGTGCCAGTAGTATAGACACTGCGCGTGGCTACACCTTC; abundance: -; d_gene: -; v_gene: TRBV19; j_gene: TRBJ1-2
CDR3aa: CASSPTGQGFEQYF; CDR3nt: TGTGCCAGCAGCCCTACGGGACAGGGGTTCGAGCAGTACTTC; abundance: few; d_gene: TRBD1; v_gene: TRBV7-2; j_gene: TRBJ2-7
CDR3aa: CANLLATHQETQYF; CDR3nt: TGTGCCAACTTACTAGCGACTCACCAAGAGACCCAGTACTTC; abundance: -; d_gene: -; v_gene: TRBV21-1; j_gene: TRBJ2-5
CDR3aa: CASSIVGGGNTEAFF; CDR3nt: TGTGCCAGTAGTATCGTCGGGGGGGGGAACACTGAAGCTTTCTTT; abundance: once; d_gene: -; v_gene: TRBV19; j_gene: TRBJ1-1
CDR3aa: CASRSPPGRANTGELFF; CDR3nt: TGTGCCAGCAGGTCCCCCCCCGGCAGGGCGAACACCGGGGAGCTGTTTTTT; abundance: -; d_gene: -; v_gene: TRBV28; j_gene: TRBJ2-2
CDR3aa: CASSITGTGTYEQYF; CDR3nt: TGTGCCAGCAGCATAACCGGGACAGGGACCTACGAGCAGTACTTC; abundance: -; d_gene: TRBD1; v_gene: TRBV27; j_gene: TRBJ2-7
CDR3aa: CASSLAGPGELFF; CDR3nt: TGTGCCAGCAGTTTAGCGGGGCCCGGGGAGCTGTTTTTT; abundance: -; d_gene: TRBD2; v_gene: TRBV5-4; j_gene: TRBJ2-2
CDR3aa: CASSPVLAGYEQYF; CDR3nt: TGTGCCAGCTCACCAGTGCTAGCGGGATACGAGCAGTACTTC; abundance: -; d_gene: TRBD2; v_gene: TRBV18; j_gene: TRBJ2-7
CDR3aa: CASRKRQGGGEQYF; CDR3nt: TGTGCCAGTAGAAAAAGGCAGGGAGGAGGCGAGCAGTACTTC; abundance: -; d_gene: -; v_gene: TRBV19; j_gene: TRBJ2-7
CDR3aa: CASSPSSEGEETQYF; CDR3nt: TGTGCCAGCAGCCCATCAAGCGAGGGGGAAGAGACCCAGTACTTC; abundance: -; d_gene: -; v_gene: TRBV4-2; j_gene: TRBJ2-5
CDR3aa: CASSLFGDRGALNTEAFF; CDR3nt: TGTGCCAGCAGTTTATTCGGGGACAGGGGGGCCTTGAACACTGAAGCTTTCTTT; abundance: -; d_gene: TRBD1; v_gene: TRBV27; j_gene: TRBJ1-1
CDR3aa: CASSPRPQGRTHEQYF; CDR3nt: TGTGCCAGCAGCCCCCGGCCACAGGGCCGGACCCACGAGCAGTACTTC; abundance: -; d_gene: -; v_gene: TRBV6-6; j_gene: TRBJ2-7
CDR3aa: CASSRRRANTEAFF; CDR3nt: TGTGCCAGCAGCCGAAGGCGGGCGAACACTGAAGCTTTCTTT; abundance: -; d_gene: -; v_gene: TRBV3-1/TRBV3-2; j_gene: TRBJ1-1
CDR3aa: CASKGGARTDTQYF; CDR3nt: TGTGCCAGCAAGGGCGGGGCGCGCACAGATACGCAGTATTTT; abundance: -; d_gene: -; v_gene: TRBV2; j_gene: TRBJ2-3
CDR3aa: CASSPIPGGRTEAFF; CDR3nt: TGTGCCAGTAGTCCAATACCAGGGGGCCGCACTGAAGCTTTCTTT; abundance: -; d_gene: TRBD1; v_gene: TRBV19; j_gene: TRBJ1-1
CDR3aa: CASSPQSMNTEAFF; CDR3nt: TGTGCCAGCTCACCACAGAGCATGAACACTGAAGCTTTCTTT; abundance: -; d_gene: -; v_gene: TRBV18; j_gene: TRBJ1-1
CDR3aa: CATSRGAGASYDNEQFF; CDR3nt: TGTGCCACCAGCAGGGGAGCAGGGGCGAGTTACGACAATGAGCAGTTCTTC; abundance: -; d_gene: -; v_gene: TRBV15; j_gene: TRBJ2-1
CDR3aa: CASSQDVGGYNEQFF; CDR3nt: TGTGCCAGCAGCCAAGATGTAGGCGGCTACAATGAGCAGTTCTTC; abundance: once; d_gene: -; v_gene: TRBV14; j_gene: TRBJ2-1